This T cell receptor (beta chain) is from a study of OX40 agonist ivuxolimab in advanced cancers. Overall study context: The study gave patients intravenous ivuxolimab at 0.01 to 10 mg/kg every 2 weeks.

The CDR3 extends over 17 amino acids. With 0 bases clipped from V and 2 bases from J, the junction kept 6 bases outside the gene matches. Per germline, CDR1 SGDLS and CDR2 YYNGEE. Assay used: immunoSEQ multiplex PCR; TCRdb lists only in-frame clones, some missing. The sample has 65,000 to 70,000 clones, 60% to 85% seen once. Whole-study findings and limits: CD4+ T cells averaged fewer expanded clones than CD8+ T cells.

A note on this clone: Its target is unknown.

The origin of this receptor is an adult with an advanced solid tumor such as melanoma, head and neck, liver or kidney cancer. The specimen comprised CD4+ or CD8+ T cells sorted from blood, sampled in a trial of the OX40 agonist ivuxolimab. The chain has TRBV9 and TRBJ2-3, with TRBD2 matching 10 bases. The CDR3 DNA is TGTGCCAGCAGCGTAGAAAGTAGCGGGAGGTCCACAGATACGCAGTATTTT. It encodes CASSVESSGRSTDTQYF.